The T cell receptor (beta chain) described here comes from a study of beta chain features in type 1 diabetes. As for the study in general: Patients were similar to healthy donors in age and gender (as well as in cell yields).

The study reverse transcribed the entire isolated RNA, so it sequenced expressed TCRB transcripts. Clones were read by immunoSEQ multiplex PCR, and TCRdb kept only the in-frame ones, dropping some. The repertoire holds over 200,000 clones, with 11% as singletons. Study-level points and caveats: An over-representation of cells with high TCR expression could result from cDNA sequencing. All four CD4+ subsets of Type 1 diabetes patients contained TCRB CDR3s that were moderately but significantly shorter. The naive, central memory and Treg TCRB repertoires of patients appeared to be more similar to one another than those of healthy donors.

CDR1 and CDR2 from the germline V gene are LNHNV and YYDKDF (reference sequence). The CDR3 totals 14 residues. The germline V and J ends were trimmed by 9 bases and 0 bases, with 15 bases remaining between them. This clone has just a few counts. Its antigen is unknown. The sequencing input was naive CD4+ T cells from blood. The sequence was collected from a man aged 30 to 39 with type 1 diabetes. The rearrangement joins TRBV15 to TRBJ2-7; weak D call: TRBD2 (6 bases). CDR3 amino acids: CATGSGDSSYEQYF. CDR3 in DNA: TGTGCCACAGGGTCGGGGGATTCCTCCTACGAGCAGTACTTC. The variable domain in full, with the rest retrieved from reference TRBV15 and TRBJ2-7, is DAMVIQNPRYQVTQFGKPVTLSCSQTLNHNVMYWYQQKSSQAPKLLFHYYDKDFNNEADTPDNFQSRRPNTSFCFLDIRSPGLGDTAMYLCATGSGDSSYEQYFGPGTRLTVT.